This passage covers 18 T cell receptor beta chains from one sample sequenced in a study of blood T cell repertoires in COVID-19. Libraries were prepared by immunoSEQ multiplex PCR; TCRdb keeps only in-frame clonotypes and omits some of them. The sample contains 270,000 or so clones, around 90% of which appear only once. What was sequenced was PBMCs or T cells enriched from blood (not recorded which). Receptors originate from a woman aged 40-49 years with acute COVID-19.

The chain carries TRBV12-3 or TRBV12-4 and TRBJ1-4; 8 bases are shared with TRBD1. Losses at the gene ends were 2 bases for V and 16 bases for J; bases not matched to a gene: 6. The CDR3 spans 12 residues. CDR3 amino acids: CASSLRQGQRFF. In nucleotides, the CDR3 is TGTGCCAGCAGTTTAAGACAGGGGCAGAGGTTTTTT.

The J gene is TRBJ2-3, the V gene TRBV4-3; 11 bases map to TRBD2. CDR1 LGHNA and CDR2 YSLEER come from the germline V gene. V was clipped by 2 bases and J by 2 bases; unmatched bases: 6. The CDR3 has 17 residues. CDR3 sequence (DNA): TGCGCCAGCAGCCAATACCCGACTAGCGGGATCACAGATACGCAGTATTTT. The encoded protein is CASSQYPTSGITDTQYF.

This chain connects TRBV24-1 to TRBJ2-1, with 9 bases lining up with TRBD2. The CDR3 is made up of 16 amino acids. V gave up 2 bases and J gave up 9 bases; unmatched junction bases: 10. Germline CDR1 and CDR2: KGHDR and SFDVKD. CDR3 residues: CATSDSGLAGAFEQFF. CDR3 in DNA: TGTGCCACCAGTGATTCGGGACTAGCTGGGGCCTTTGAGCAGTTCTTC.

The chain joins TRBV24-1 to TRBJ2-1; D call uncertain. Germline assignment: CDR1 KGHDR and CDR2 SFDVKD. V lost 5 bases and J 9 bases, leaving 7 bases between the germline ends. The CDR3 sequence is 11 residues long. CDR3: CATSGRGEQFF. CDR3 DNA sequence: TGTGCCACCAGTGGGAGAGGTGAGCAGTTCTTC.

The chain recombines TRBV6-5 with TRBJ2-5; 8 bases are a match to TRBD2. Germline CDR1 and CDR2: MNHEY and SVGAGI. The CDR3 extends over 15 amino acids. With 4 bases clipped from V and 2 bases from J, the junction kept 6 bases outside the gene matches. The DNA of the CDR3 is TGTGCCAGCAGTTCCCAAGCGGGGGTTCAAGAGACCCAGTACTTC. Its translation: CASSSQAGVQETQYF.

The chain joins TRBV24-1 to TRBJ2-1; D unclear. The length of the CDR3 is 14 residues. The V and J ends lost 4 bases and 4 bases respectively, with 10 bases between them. Germline lookup yields CDR1 KGHDR and CDR2 SFDVKD. The CDR3 here is CATSDRFFYNEQFF. The DNA for the CDR3 is TGTGCCACCAGTGACAGGTTTTTTTACAATGAGCAGTTCTTC.

The chain joins TRBV7-2 to TRBJ2-3; TRBD2 might be the D (6 bases). This CDR3 has 19 residues. Germline CDR1 and CDR2: SGHTA and FQGNSA. V shed 5 bases and J shed 0 bases, with 24 bases lying between them. The DNA of the CDR3 is TGTGCCAGCAGCGGTGCCACGGAGGGACCTTACTTTAGCACAGATACGCAGTATTTT. Amino acid sequence: CASSGATEGPYFSTDTQYF.

V and J are TRBV19 and TRBJ2-5; perhaps TRBD2 as D (6 bases). CDR3 length: 14 residues. The V and J ends lost 6 bases and 1 base respectively, with 12 bases between them. Germline V gene sequence: CDR1 LNHDA, CDR2 SQIVND (reference sequence). CDR3: CASSPRGFQETQYF. In DNA, the CDR3 is TGTGCCAGTAGCCCCCGGGGGTTCCAAGAGACCCAGTACTTC.

This clone was detected once. The J gene is TRBJ2-4, the V gene TRBV18; 7 bases agree with TRBD1. With V trimmed by 6 bases and J by 8 bases, 7 bases remained unmatched. The CDR3 is 13 residues long. CDR1 is KGHSH, CDR2 LQKENI, per germline. CDR3 nucleotide sequence: TGTGCCAGCTCTCTCGGACAGGAGGACATTCAGTACTTC. This codes for CASSLGQEDIQYF.

This clone was recorded once. The chain has TRBV28 and TRBJ1-6; D is perhaps TRBD1 (5 bases). The CDR3 loop spans 17 amino acids. Trimming removed 4 bases at V and 3 bases at J, with 16 bases between. CDR1 is MDHEN, CDR2 SYDVKM, per germline. Here the CDR3 DNA reads TGTGCCAGCAGTTCTGGAGGGTTGGGGGGCTATAATTCACCCCTCCACTTT. Translated: CASSSGGLGGYNSPLHF.

J is TRBJ1-1 and V is TRBV19, with D perhaps matching TRBD1 (5 bases). This CDR3 comprises 14 residues. CDR1 and CDR2 from the germline V gene are LNHDA and SQIVND (reference sequence). V lost 4 bases to trimming and J lost 1 base, with 10 bases between them. CDR3 region: CASSSNRQNTEAFF. In DNA form, the CDR3 reads TGTGCCAGTAGTAGTAACAGGCAGAACACTGAAGCTTTCTTT.

The chain joins TRBV13 to TRBJ2-7, with 9 bases identical to TRBD1. The germline gives CDR1 PRHDT, CDR2 FYEKMQ (reference sequence). The CDR3 is 15 residues long. The V segment lost 2 bases and the J segment 1 base; nucleotides outside the gene matches: 3. This CDR3 is CASSLWGQGSYEQYF. In nucleotides, the CDR3 is TGTGCCAGCAGCTTATGGGGACAGGGATCCTACGAGCAGTACTTC.

The chain joins TRBV11-1 to TRBJ1-6, with D perhaps TRBD1 (6 bases). V was pared by 1 base and J by 6 bases, with 10 bases between. This CDR3 has 15 residues. Germline-derived CDR1 and CDR2 are SGHAT and FQDESV (reference sequence). The CDR3, as DNA: TGTGCCAGCAGCTTAGGACAGGCTCTTAATTCACCCCTCCACTTT. This translates into CASSLGQALNSPLHF.

The gene calls are TRBV3-1 (or the pseudogene TRBV3-2) and TRBJ2-1; 12 bases are shared with TRBD2. V shed 0 bases, J shed 4 bases, and the junction held 7 bases outside the gene matches. Looked up from germline, CDR1 is LGHDT and CDR2 is YNNKEL (reference sequence). The CDR3 loop spans 18 amino acids. CDR3 in DNA: TGTGCCAGCAGCCAAGAGCTAGCGGGGGGGTATGTGTACAATGAGCAGTTCTTC. Protein: CASSQELAGGYVYNEQFF.

The chain employs TRBV19 and TRBJ2-3; 10 bases match TRBD1. The trim removed 7 bases at V and 4 bases at J, leaving 11 bases unmatched. CDR3 size: 16 residues. Germline V gene data show CDR1 as LNHDA and CDR2 as SQIVND (reference sequence). The CDR3 bases are TGTGCCAGTACCCGGTGGGGACAGGGGCAGGCAGATACGCAGTATTTT. Protein: CASTRWGQGQADTQYF.

V is TRBV29-1 and J is TRBJ2-1, with D possibly being TRBD1 (6 bases). The CDR3 is made up of 16 amino acids. Germline CDR1 SQVTM, CDR2 ANQGSEA. Trimming shortened V by 1 base and J by 5 bases, and 18 bases separated the two germline ends. CDR3 protein: CSVEGVVGAADNEQFF. The CDR3 DNA follows: TGCAGCGTTGAAGGTGTTGTGGGGGCCGCCGACAATGAGCAGTTCTTC.

The chain has TRBV6-5 and TRBJ2-7, with TRBD1 as a possible D gene (6 bases). This CDR3 has 16 residues. Trimming took off 0 bases at V and 3 bases at J, with 15 bases between the two ends. Per germline, CDR1 MNHEY and CDR2 SVGAGI. For the CDR3, the DNA is TGTGCCAGCAGTTACTCTTCCGGGACACTAATCTACGAGCAGTACTTC. It encodes CASSYSSGTLIYEQYF.

The genes are TRBV11-2 and TRBJ2-1; D ambiguous. CDR3 length equals 11 residues. Germline V gives CDR1 SGHAT, CDR2 FQNNGV. The V end was cut by 5 bases, the J end by 6 bases, with 5 bases between. CDR3 coding DNA: TGTGCCAGCAGCCTTAGCAATGAGCAGTTCTTC. Amino acids: CASSLSNEQFF.